The rows below give T cell receptor beta chains drawn from one sample of a study of T cell responses to AZD1222 COVID-19 vaccine. Profiled with immunoSEQ multiplex PCR; TCRdb holds only in-frame clones, not every one. The data show fewer than 200,000 clones, approximately 86% seen once. Specimen: peripheral blood, collected 28 days after the second AZD1222 dose. These receptors were obtained from an adult who received the AZD1222 COVID-19 vaccine. Each CDR3 is given with its conserved first and last residue. Fields, in order: D gene, J gene, V gene, CDR3 length, clone size, CDR3 protein, CDR3 DNA. The D gene is left open where the match is weak. Size values are once, few and many counts, or a class for expanded clones, and some rows have none.

D gene: TRBD1; J gene: TRBJ1-5; V gene: TRBV6-4; CDR3 length: 15; clone size: NA; CDR3 protein: CASSPGGGPDQPQHF; CDR3 DNA: TGTGCCAGCAGTCCCGGAGGGGGCCCAGATCAGCCCCAGCATTTT
D gene: NA; J gene: TRBJ1-5; V gene: TRBV6-5; CDR3 length: 13; clone size: NA; CDR3 protein: CASSYSTSQPQHF; CDR3 DNA: TGTGCCAGCAGTTACTCGACAAGTCAGCCCCAGCATTTT
D gene: NA; J gene: TRBJ2-1; V gene: TRBV15; CDR3 length: 16; clone size: NA; CDR3 protein: CATSSNDPPRDNEQFF; CDR3 DNA: TGTGCCACCAGCAGCAACGACCCCCCCCGAGACAATGAGCAGTTCTTC
D gene: TRBD1; J gene: TRBJ2-6; V gene: TRBV5-1; CDR3 length: 18; clone size: NA; CDR3 protein: CASSPPRGTSSGANVLTF; CDR3 DNA: TGCGCCAGCAGCCCCCCCAGGGGGACGAGCTCTGGGGCCAACGTCCTGACTTTC
D gene: TRBD2; J gene: TRBJ2-1; V gene: TRBV23-1; CDR3 length: 16; clone size: once; CDR3 protein: CASSQSWLAGGEEQFF; CDR3 DNA: TGCGCCAGCAGTCAATCATGGCTAGCGGGGGGAGAGGAGCAGTTCTTC
D gene: TRBD2; J gene: TRBJ2-1; V gene: TRBV10-1; CDR3 length: 16; clone size: NA; CDR3 protein: CASSGRAGDSYNEQFF; CDR3 DNA: TGCGCCAGCAGTGGGCGAGCGGGGGACTCCTACAATGAGCAGTTCTTC
D gene: NA; J gene: TRBJ1-2; V gene: TRBV12-3/TRBV12-4; CDR3 length: 13; clone size: once; CDR3 protein: CASSFQSNYGYTF; CDR3 DNA: TGTGCCAGCAGTTTCCAGTCTAACTATGGCTACACCTTC
D gene: NA; J gene: TRBJ1-2; V gene: TRBV18; CDR3 length: 13; clone size: NA; CDR3 protein: CASSPSGGYGYTF; CDR3 DNA: TGTGCCAGCTCGCCATCCGGTGGCTATGGCTACACCTTC
D gene: TRBD1; J gene: TRBJ2-3; V gene: TRBV10-3; CDR3 length: 14; clone size: NA; CDR3 protein: CAISGTGGTDTQYF; CDR3 DNA: TGTGCCATCAGCGGGACAGGGGGCACAGATACGCAGTATTTT
D gene: NA; J gene: TRBJ1-1; V gene: TRBV5-4; CDR3 length: 13; clone size: NA; CDR3 protein: CASTRQSNTEAFF; CDR3 DNA: TGTGCCAGCACCAGACAGTCGAACACTGAAGCTTTCTTT
D gene: NA; J gene: TRBJ1-2; V gene: TRBV3-1/TRBV3-2; CDR3 length: 16; clone size: NA; CDR3 protein: CASSRPPTGGGYGYTF; CDR3 DNA: TGTGCCAGCAGCCGCCCCCCGACAGGCGGGGGATATGGCTACACCTTC
D gene: TRBD2; J gene: TRBJ2-5; V gene: TRBV15; CDR3 length: 15; clone size: NA; CDR3 protein: CATSIPRGGLETQYF; CDR3 DNA: TGTGCCACCAGCATCCCACGGGGAGGGCTGGAGACCCAGTACTTC
D gene: TRBD1; J gene: TRBJ1-2; V gene: TRBV2; CDR3 length: 14; clone size: once; CDR3 protein: CASIWQGAENGYTF; CDR3 DNA: TGTGCCAGCATCTGGCAGGGGGCTGAGAATGGCTACACCTTC
D gene: TRBD1; J gene: TRBJ1-5; V gene: TRBV5-5; CDR3 length: 14; clone size: few; CDR3 protein: CASSSGQGGQPQHF; CDR3 DNA: TGTGCCAGCAGCTCTGGACAGGGCGGGCAGCCCCAGCATTTT
D gene: NA; J gene: TRBJ1-6; V gene: TRBV27; CDR3 length: 13; clone size: NA; CDR3 protein: CASSQAENSPLHF; CDR3 DNA: TGTGCCAGCAGTCAGGCCGAAAATTCACCCCTCCACTTT
D gene: TRBD2; J gene: TRBJ2-2; V gene: TRBV2; CDR3 length: 16; clone size: NA; CDR3 protein: CASSDRSGGNTGELFF; CDR3 DNA: TGTGCCAGCAGTGATAGGTCGGGGGGTAACACCGGGGAGCTGTTTTTT
D gene: TRBD2; J gene: TRBJ2-5; V gene: TRBV6-2/TRBV6-3; CDR3 length: 15; clone size: NA; CDR3 protein: CASSYLMRGGETQYF; CDR3 DNA: TGTGCCAGCAGTTACCTAATGCGGGGGGGGGAGACCCAGTACTTC
D gene: NA; J gene: TRBJ2-2; V gene: TRBV3-1/TRBV3-2; CDR3 length: 16; clone size: NA; CDR3 protein: CASSQDLGGGTGELFF; CDR3 DNA: TGTGCCAGCAGCCAAGATTTAGGGGGGGGCACCGGGGAGCTGTTTTTT
D gene: TRBD1; J gene: TRBJ1-3; V gene: TRBV20-1; CDR3 length: 16; clone size: NA; CDR3 protein: CSASGHSGTAVGTIYF; CDR3 DNA: TGCAGTGCTAGTGGACATTCCGGGACAGCAGTAGGCACCATATATTTT
D gene: TRBD1; J gene: TRBJ1-5; V gene: TRBV3-1/TRBV3-2; CDR3 length: 12; clone size: once; CDR3 protein: CASSRQGQPQHF; CDR3 DNA: TGTGCCAGCAGCCGACAGGGGCAGCCCCAGCATTTT
D gene: NA; J gene: TRBJ2-2; V gene: TRBV7-9; CDR3 length: 14; clone size: NA; CDR3 protein: CASSLEAKGGELFF; CDR3 DNA: TGTGCCAGCAGCTTAGAAGCGAAGGGCGGGGAGCTGTTTTTT
D gene: NA; J gene: TRBJ1-1; V gene: TRBV10-2; CDR3 length: 15; clone size: NA; CDR3 protein: CASSESTRGDTEAFF; CDR3 DNA: TGCGCCAGCAGTGAGTCGACTCGGGGGGACACTGAAGCTTTCTTT
D gene: NA; J gene: TRBJ2-1; V gene: TRBV11-2; CDR3 length: 12; clone size: once; CDR3 protein: CASSSRPLEQFF; CDR3 DNA: TGTGCCAGCAGTTCTAGACCGTTAGAGCAGTTCTTC
D gene: NA; J gene: TRBJ1-2; V gene: TRBV5-1; CDR3 length: 17; clone size: NA; CDR3 protein: CASSSEGRQGENYGYTF; CDR3 DNA: TGCGCCAGCAGTTCTGAGGGTAGGCAGGGAGAGAACTATGGCTACACCTTC
D gene: NA; J gene: TRBJ2-5; V gene: TRBV3-1/TRBV3-2; CDR3 length: 13; clone size: NA; CDR3 protein: CASSQGRWETQYF; CDR3 DNA: TGTGCCAGCAGCCAAGGTCGGTGGGAGACCCAGTACTTC
D gene: NA; J gene: TRBJ2-7; V gene: TRBV5-5; CDR3 length: 15; clone size: NA; CDR3 protein: CASSLLETVAYEQYF; CDR3 DNA: TGTGCCAGCAGCCTCCTCGAGACAGTTGCCTACGAGCAGTACTTC
D gene: TRBD1; J gene: TRBJ2-6; V gene: TRBV5-4; CDR3 length: 19; clone size: NA; CDR3 protein: CASSLGALVQGSGANVLTF; CDR3 DNA: TGTGCCAGCAGCTTGGGGGCCCTCGTACAGGGGTCCGGGGCCAACGTCCTGACTTTC
D gene: NA; J gene: TRBJ1-2; V gene: TRBV28; CDR3 length: 14; clone size: NA; CDR3 protein: CASSSPGSGYGYTF; CDR3 DNA: TGTGCCAGCAGTAGCCCAGGGAGTGGCTATGGCTACACCTTC
D gene: TRBD1; J gene: TRBJ2-2; V gene: TRBV30; CDR3 length: 14; clone size: once; CDR3 protein: CAWVTGQVAGELFF; CDR3 DNA: TGTGCCTGGGTCACCGGACAGGTGGCCGGGGAGCTGTTTTTT
D gene: NA; J gene: TRBJ2-1; V gene: TRBV6-2/TRBV6-3; CDR3 length: 13; clone size: NA; CDR3 protein: CASSETSYNEQFF; CDR3 DNA: TGTGCCAGCAGTGAGACTAGCTACAATGAGCAGTTCTTC
D gene: NA; J gene: TRBJ1-1; V gene: TRBV5-4; CDR3 length: 14; clone size: NA; CDR3 protein: CASSLEGTNTEAFF; CDR3 DNA: TGTGCCAGCAGCTTGGAGGGGACGAACACTGAAGCTTTCTTT
D gene: TRBD1; J gene: TRBJ2-1; V gene: TRBV9; CDR3 length: 19; clone size: NA; CDR3 protein: CASSVATRDRADSYNEQFF; CDR3 DNA: TGTGCCAGCAGCGTAGCTACAAGGGACAGAGCTGATTCCTACAATGAGCAGTTCTTC
D gene: TRBD1; J gene: TRBJ2-7; V gene: TRBV7-8; CDR3 length: 13; clone size: NA; CDR3 protein: CASSDRRQGEQYF; CDR3 DNA: TGTGCCAGCAGCGACAGAAGACAGGGCGAGCAGTACTTC
D gene: NA; J gene: TRBJ1-3; V gene: TRBV18; CDR3 length: 11; clone size: NA; CDR3 protein: CASSPGNTIYF; CDR3 DNA: TGTGCCAGCTCACCGGGAAACACCATATATTTT
D gene: TRBD2; J gene: TRBJ2-3; V gene: TRBV9; CDR3 length: 17; clone size: NA; CDR3 protein: CASSVGRGRGGLDTQYF; CDR3 DNA: TGTGCCAGCAGCGTAGGTCGTGGACGGGGGGGCTTAGATACGCAGTATTTT
D gene: NA; J gene: TRBJ1-1; V gene: TRBV6-1; CDR3 length: 13; clone size: NA; CDR3 protein: CASSEEFQSPAFF; CDR3 DNA: TGTGCCAGCAGTGAAGAATTCCAATCTCCAGCTTTCTTT
D gene: NA; J gene: TRBJ1-2; V gene: TRBV21-1; CDR3 length: 17; clone size: NA; CDR3 protein: CASSKGRPDRLNYGYTF; CDR3 DNA: TGTGCCAGCAGCAAAGGGCGGCCCGACAGATTAAACTATGGCTACACCTTC
D gene: TRBD2; J gene: TRBJ2-3; V gene: TRBV6-2/TRBV6-3; CDR3 length: 17; clone size: NA; CDR3 protein: CASSYTPRGGVADTQYF; CDR3 DNA: TGTGCCAGCAGTTATACCCCGCGGGGGGGTGTCGCAGATACGCAGTATTTT
D gene: NA; J gene: TRBJ2-3; V gene: TRBV7-9; CDR3 length: 11; clone size: NA; CDR3 protein: CASLQSDTQYF; CDR3 DNA: TGTGCCAGCCTCCAGTCAGATACGCAGTATTTT
D gene: NA; J gene: TRBJ1-2; V gene: TRBV20-1; CDR3 length: 10; clone size: NA; CDR3 protein: CSALREGYTF; CDR3 DNA: TGCAGTGCGCTCCGGGAGGGCTACACCTTC
D gene: TRBD1; J gene: TRBJ1-2; V gene: TRBV6-5; CDR3 length: 12; clone size: NA; CDR3 protein: CASRGQGYGYTF; CDR3 DNA: TGTGCCAGCAGAGGACAGGGATATGGCTACACCTTC
D gene: TRBD1; J gene: TRBJ1-2; V gene: TRBV5-1; CDR3 length: 14; clone size: NA; CDR3 protein: CASSLGQGSYGYTF; CDR3 DNA: TGCGCCAGCAGCTTAGGACAGGGGTCCTATGGCTACACCTTC
D gene: NA; J gene: TRBJ1-4; V gene: TRBV5-6; CDR3 length: 12; clone size: NA; CDR3 protein: CASSQGEEKLFF; CDR3 DNA: TGTGCCAGCAGCCAGGGAGAAGAAAAACTGTTTTTT